A single sample is the source of the 29 T cell receptor beta chains below, sequenced in a study of cytotoxic CD8 clonotypes in ibrutinib-treated CLL. The data were produced by immunoSEQ multiplex PCR, yet TCRdb's version contains in-frame clones alone and is incomplete. Of about 200,000 clones listed, around 70% are singletons. The material was PBMCs, obtained after 24 months of ibrutinib treatment. The receptors shown here come from a human donor with chronic lymphocytic leukemia.

V gene TRBV14 combines with J gene TRBJ1-2; 7 positions match TRBD1. V lost 1 base to trimming and J lost 4 bases; unmatched junction nucleotides: 9. This CDR3 is 16 amino acids long. Per the germline V gene, CDR1 is SGHDN and CDR2 is FVKESK. This CDR3 reads CASSQGPGQDGYGYTF. For the CDR3, the DNA is TGTGCCAGCAGCCAAGGCCCTGGACAGGATGGCTATGGCTACACCTTC.

The chain has TRBV7-2 and TRBJ2-5; 8 nucleotides match TRBD2. Germline CDR1 is SGHTA and CDR2 is FQGNSA. The CDR3 length is 14 residues. V trimming: 10 bases; J trimming: 6 bases; junction bases outside the gene matches: 13. CDR3: CATDPGLDGKTQYF. CDR3 sequence (DNA): TGTGCCACTGATCCGGGACTAGATGGGAAGACCCAGTACTTC.

The V call is TRBV7-2, the J call TRBJ1-2; possible D gene TRBD1, 5 bases. Trimming removed 3 bases from V and 5 bases from J, with 13 bases in between. This CDR3 region has 14 residues. The germline gives CDR1 SGHTA, CDR2 FQGNSA. CDR3 in DNA: TGTGCCAGCAGCTTTGGGGGGTTTCCGTATGGCTACACCTTC. Encoded protein: CASSFGGFPYGYTF. The full variable domain, with the rest looked up from reference TRBV7-2 and TRBJ1-2, is GAGVSQSPSNKVTEKGKDVELRCDPISGHTALYWYRQSLGQGLEFLIYFQGNSAPDKSGLPSDRFSAERTGGSVSTLTIQRTQQEDSAVYLCASSFGGFPYGYTFGSGTRLTVV.

This clone was counted once. The rearrangement links TRBV10-3 to TRBJ2-3; tentatively, D is TRBD1 (5 bases). The CDR3 runs 17 residues. Trimming removed 0 bases at V and 4 bases at J, with 17 bases between. CDR1 is ENHRY and CDR2 is SYGVKD in the germline V gene. CDR3 bases: TGTGCCATCAGTGAGTCCCAGGGCCCGTTACAAGCAGATACGCAGTATTTT. It encodes CAISESQGPLQADTQYF.

This chain links TRBV9 with TRBJ1-1, with 9 bases aligning to TRBD1. V trimming: 3 bases; J trimming: 12 bases; junction bases outside the gene matches: 12. CDR3 length: 14 residues. Germline V CDR1 and CDR2: SGDLS, YYNGEE. CDR3 DNA sequence: TGTGCCAGCAGCGGACCGGGGGGACAGGGTCCAACTTTCTTT. It yields the protein CASSGPGGQGPTFF.

The J gene is TRBJ2-3, the V gene TRBV5-1; 10 nucleotides match TRBD2. With V trimmed by 3 bases and J by 14 bases, 12 bases remained unmatched. The germline V gene encodes CDR1 SGHRS and CDR2 YFSETQ. CDR3 size: 14 residues. CDR3 DNA: TGCGCCAGCAGCTACGGGACTAGCGCGATGGGGCGGTATTTT. It specifies CASSYGTSAMGRYF.

The CDR3 nucleotides read TGTGCCAGCAGCCCACCGGGACTAGCGGGACAAGAGACCCAGTACTTC. Its protein product is CASSPPGLAGQETQYF. The genes are TRBV9 and TRBJ2-5, with 13 bases identical to TRBD2. The germline CDR1 and CDR2 sequences are SGDLS and YYNGEE. Trimming removed 4 bases from V and 2 bases from J; junction bases left unmatched: 5. This CDR3 contains 16 residues.

CDR3: CASSDGISDLGETQYF. The CDR3 DNA sequence: TGTGCCAGCAGTGACGGGATAAGTGACCTTGGTGAGACCCAGTACTTC. The chain has TRBV2 and TRBJ2-5; perhaps TRBD2 as D (5 bases). Germline V gene data show CDR1 as SNHLY and CDR2 as FYNNEI. The germline V and J ends were trimmed by 3 bases and 5 bases, with 19 bases remaining between them. The CDR3 runs to 16 residues.

The chain is built from TRBV6-4 and TRBJ2-2, with D perhaps TRBD1 or TRBD2 (6 bases each). Germline V gene data show CDR1 as MRHNA and CDR2 as SNTAGT. Trimming took 2 bases from V and 4 from J, leaving 8 bases between them. This CDR3 has 14 residues. CDR3 loop: CASSDTGATGELFF. The DNA of the CDR3 is TGTGCCAGCAGTGACACGGGGGCCACCGGGGAGCTGTTTTTT.

J is TRBJ2-5 and V is TRBV29-1; maybe TRBD1 (7 bases). CDR1 and CDR2 from the germline V gene are SQVTM and ANQGSEA. The CDR3 extends over 12 amino acids. V lost 3 bases, J lost 5 bases, and 10 bases lay in between. The CDR3 nucleotides are TGCAGCGTTGACAGGGGGGACGAGACCCAGTACTTC. It encodes CSVDRGDETQYF.

The sample holds a few counts of this clone. The chain carries TRBV27 and TRBJ2-1; D might be TRBD2 (5 bases). The germline V gene has CDR1 MNHEY and CDR2 SMNVEV (reference sequence). V was clipped by 3 bases and J by 3 bases, with 9 bases between them. The CDR3 contains 14 residues. The CDR3, as DNA: TGTGCCAGCAGTTTGAGGGTTGACTACAATGAGCAGTTCTTC. Amino acids: CASSLRVDYNEQFF.

The CDR3 loop reads CASSAGTGDGYTF. The CDR3 nucleotides are TGTGCCAGTAGCGCCGGGACAGGGGATGGCTACACCTTC. This chain connects TRBV19 to TRBJ1-2; 10 bases align to TRBD1. Germline assignment: CDR1 LNHDA and CDR2 SQIVND (reference sequence). The CDR3 has 13 amino acids. J gave up 6 bases and V 6 bases, and 4 bases lay outside the gene matches.

The chain uses TRBV29-1 and TRBJ1-2; a possible D gene is TRBD1 (6 bases). CDR3 length: 13 amino acids. Between the trimmed V and J ends, which lost 6 bases and 4 bases, there was a span of 15 bases. The germline V gene encodes CDR1 SQVTM and CDR2 ANQGSEA. For the CDR3, the DNA is TGCAGCGTGGGGGCGGTTCCCCGCTATGGCTACACCTTC. This sequence encodes CSVGAVPRYGYTF.

This clone showed up just a few times. J is TRBJ2-7 and V is TRBV6-5; tentative D call: TRBD1 (6 bases). Germline CDR1 MNHEY, CDR2 SVGAGI. This CDR3 contains 15 residues. Trimming cost V 0 bases and J 4 bases, with 13 bases left between them. CDR3 DNA sequence: TGTGCCAGCAGTTACTCGACAGGAGATCAATACGAGCAGTACTTC. Its translation is CASSYSTGDQYEQYF.

The CDR3 sequence is CASSTTGLSGANVLTF. The CDR3 nucleotides are TGCGCCAGCAGCACCACAGGGCTATCTGGGGCCAACGTCCTGACTTTC. This chain connects TRBV5-1 to TRBJ2-6, with D possibly TRBD1 on 6 matching bases. Trimming pared 4 bases from V and 1 base from J, leaving 12 bases between. This CDR3 is built from 16 residues. Per the germline V gene, CDR1 is SGHRS and CDR2 is YFSETQ.

This clone was recorded a few times. The chain links TRBV5-1 to TRBJ2-2; 12 positions agree with TRBD2. Germline V lookup: CDR1 SGHRS, CDR2 YFSETQ. V was pared by 0 bases and J by 4 bases, with 1 base of the junction left unmatched. This CDR3 has 16 amino acids. CDR3 in amino acids: CASSLVTSGSTGELFF. The CDR3 DNA reads as TGCGCCAGCAGCTTGGTGACTAGCGGGAGCACCGGGGAGCTGTTTTTT. Full variable domain (outside the CDR3, taken from reference TRBV5-1 and TRBJ2-2): KAGVTQTPRYLIKTRGQQVTLSCSPISGHRSVSWYQQTPGQGLQFLFEYFSETQRNKGNFPGRFSGRQFSNSRSEMNVSTLELGDSALYLCASSLVTSGSTGELFFGEGSRLTVL.

The rearrangement joins TRBV7-2 to TRBJ1-2; possibly TRBD1 for D (5 bases). The germline CDR1 and CDR2 sequences are SGHTA and FQGNSA. The CDR3 totals 13 residues. V dropped 4 bases and J dropped 8 bases, with 14 bases sitting between them. The CDR3: CASSSLPGGGYTF. The CDR3 DNA is TGTGCCAGCAGCTCCCTCCCTGGGGGGGGCTACACCTTC.

This chain joins TRBV5-6 and TRBJ1-1, with D unresolved. Germline V lookup: CDR1 SGHDT, CDR2 YYEEEE. The CDR3 is made up of 15 amino acids. V was trimmed by 1 base and J by 3 bases, leaving 13 bases between them. CDR3 sequence: CASSLLGVGDTEAFF. Written as DNA, the CDR3 is TGTGCCAGCAGCTTGTTAGGTGTCGGGGACACTGAAGCTTTCTTT.

This rearrangement joins TRBV27 to TRBJ2-7; 8 bases fit TRBD2. V dropped 0 bases and J dropped 7; count of bases not matched to a gene: 11. The CDR3 is 16 residues long. Germline V lookup: CDR1 MNHEY, CDR2 SMNVEV (reference sequence). CDR3 DNA sequence: TGTGCCAGCAGTTTATCCTCCCCCCGGGAGGGTCGGGAGCAGTACTTC. Translated: CASSLSSPREGREQYF.

This clone was counted only a few times. The rearrangement joins TRBV5-4 to TRBJ1-2; TRBD1 aligns across 9 bases. Germline CDR1 reads SGHNT; CDR2 reads YYREEE (reference sequence). Losses at the gene ends were 2 bases for V and 7 bases for J; bases not matched to a gene: 6. This CDR3 region has 14 residues. The CDR3 spells CASSLGQGFGGYTF. The CDR3, as DNA: TGTGCCAGCAGCTTAGGACAGGGGTTTGGTGGCTACACCTTC.

The chain is built from TRBV16 and TRBJ2-7, with TRBD1 matching 9 bases. The length of the CDR3 is 16 residues. J was trimmed by 3 bases and V by 0 bases; bases with no gene match: 6. Germline lookup yields CDR1 KGHSY and CDR2 FQNENV. As DNA, the CDR3 is TGTGCCAGCAGCCAATCAATTGGGACAGGGAGCTACGAGCAGTACTTC. Translating it yields CASSQSIGTGSYEQYF.

The chain combines TRBV7-2 with TRBJ2-3; D is undetermined. Germline CDR1 reads SGHTA; CDR2 reads FQGNSA. The CDR3 runs 12 residues. The V end was cut by 3 bases, the J end by 14 bases, with 15 bases between. CDR3 loop: CASSFSGPVLYF. As DNA, the CDR3 is TGTGCCAGCAGCTTCTCCGGGCCTGTCCTGTATTTT.

The rearrangement joins TRBV4-3 to TRBJ1-5; no clear D gene. Looked up from germline, CDR1 is LGHNA and CDR2 is YSLEER. This CDR3 has 15 amino acids. The V and J ends lost 2 bases and 7 bases respectively, with 15 bases between them. The CDR3 nucleotides are TGCGCCAGCAGCCAACAAACGGGGTCTAGGCAGCCCCAGCATTTT. Its translation is CASSQQTGSRQPQHF.

The chain is built from TRBV7-3 and TRBJ2-7; D possibly matches TRBD1 or TRBD2 (6 bases each). The CDR3 has 14 residues. V was trimmed by 0 bases and J by 5 bases, leaving 11 bases between them. The germline V gene has CDR1 SGHTA and CDR2 FQGTGA. This CDR3 is CASSLTGGLDEQYF. CDR3 in DNA: TGTGCCAGCAGCTTAACAGGGGGGCTGGACGAGCAGTACTTC.

This clone was detected a few times. The V gene is TRBV29-1, the J gene TRBJ1-1; D gene uncertain. Trimming removed 2 bases at V and 1 base at J, with 8 bases between. CDR1 and CDR2 from the germline V gene are SQVTM and ANQGSEA. The CDR3 is 13 amino acids. The CDR3 nucleotides are TGCAGCGTTGAACCCCTACCGAACACTGAAGCTTTCTTT. It specifies CSVEPLPNTEAFF.

The rearrangement uses TRBV7-2 and TRBJ2-7, with D uncertain. The V and J ends lost 2 bases and 3 bases respectively, with 5 bases between them. Germline CDR1 and CDR2: SGHTA and FQGNSA. CDR3 length equals 12 residues. CDR3 nucleotides: TGTGCCAGCAGCTTATTGGGCTACGAGCAGTACTTC. Translation gives CASSLLGYEQYF.

V gene TRBV6-6 combines with J gene TRBJ2-5; no firm D call. Trimming took off 4 bases at V and 0 bases at J, with 9 bases between the two ends. The germline V gene has CDR1 MNHNY and CDR2 SVGAGI (reference sequence). The CDR3 consists of 14 residues. This CDR3 is CASSLVIYQETQYF. The DNA for the CDR3 is TGTGCCAGCAGTTTGGTAATTTACCAAGAGACCCAGTACTTC.

The chain employs TRBV19 and TRBJ1-4; D call uncertain. Germline V gene sequence: CDR1 LNHDA, CDR2 SQIVND (reference sequence). V was cut by 3 bases and J by 0 bases, with 8 bases left in between. CDR3 length: 15 amino acids. This CDR3 reads CASSIKLTTNEKLFF. As DNA, the CDR3 is TGTGCCAGTAGTATTAAGCTTACAACTAATGAAAAACTGTTTTTT. Full variable domain (rest looked up from reference TRBV19 and TRBJ1-4): DGGITQSPKYLFRKEGQNVTLSCEQNLNHDAMYWYRQDPGQGLRLIYYSQIVNDFQKGDIAEGYSVSREKKESFPLTVTSAQKNPTAFYLCASSIKLTTNEKLFFGSGTQLSVL.

The rearrangement uses TRBV11-3 and TRBJ2-2; TRBD2 agrees at 7 bases. The CDR3 spans 14 residues. The J segment lost 2 bases and the V segment lost 9 bases, leaving 6 bases of the junction unmatched. Germline lookup yields CDR1 SGHNT and CDR2 YENEEA. CDR3: CASSSGGNTGELFF. In DNA, the CDR3 is TGTGCCAGTTCTAGCGGAGGTAACACCGGGGAGCTGTTTTTT.